These T cell receptor beta chains were read from a single sample in a study of blood T cell repertoires in COVID-19. TCRdb's table, derived via immunoSEQ multiplex PCR, lists solely in-frame clones and lacks some. This sample yields 360,000 or so clones, of which less than 90% are seen a single time; almost 3% belongs to the top ten. Sequenced sample: PBMCs or T cells enriched from blood (not recorded which). These receptor sequences come from a woman in her 30s who had recovered from COVID-19. Each CDR3 is given with its conserved first and last residue. A D gene is named only where the DNA matches it firmly. Clone size is shown for a subset of rows, as once, few, many or a class of expanded clone.

d_gene	abundance	v_gene	j_gene	CDR3nt	CDR3aa
NA	NA	TRBV19	TRBJ1-1	TGTGCCATTGTGAGGGACACTGAAGCTTTCTTT	CAIVRDTEAFF
TRBD1	NA	TRBV3-1/TRBV3-2	TRBJ2-7	TGTGCCAGCAGCACCAGACAGGGGTCCTACGAGCAGTACTTC	CASSTRQGSYEQYF
NA	NA	TRBV27	TRBJ2-7	TGTGCCAGCAGTTCCCCCAGCGAGCAGTACTTC	CASSSPSEQYF
NA	NA	TRBV6-2/TRBV6-3	TRBJ1-1	TGTGCCAGCAGTTCTAAGGGTAGGGGGAACACTGAAGCTTTCTTT	CASSSKGRGNTEAFF
NA	NA	TRBV5-3	TRBJ2-2	TGTGCCAGAAGCCCAGGGACACTAATTCCATGGTCCGGGGAGCTGTTTTTT	CARSPGTLIPWSGELFF
NA	NA	TRBV28	TRBJ1-3	TGTGCCAGCAGTACCCGGACAGTACGAAACACCATATATTTT	CASSTRTVRNTIYF
NA	NA	TRBV2	TRBJ2-3	TGTGCCAGCAGTGAATGGAGGGGCCTTACGACTACAGATACGCAGTATTTT	CASSEWRGLTTTDTQYF
NA	few	TRBV5-1	TRBJ2-2	TGCGCCAGCAGCTTCAGACGACAGGGAGGGAACACCGGGGAGCTGTTTTTT	CASSFRRQGGNTGELFF
NA	NA	TRBV29-1	TRBJ1-1	TGCAGCGTTGATATTCCGGGGAACACTGAAGCTTTCTTT	CSVDIPGNTEAFF
TRBD2	NA	TRBV27	TRBJ2-1	TGTGCCAGCAGTTTCGCTAGCGGGGGTCTTGAGCAGTTCTTC	CASSFASGGLEQFF
NA	once	TRBV4-2	TRBJ2-7	TGTGCCAGCAGCCAAGAAGGGCCGACAGGTACCCCCTACGAGCAGTACTTC	CASSQEGPTGTPYEQYF
NA	NA	TRBV10-2	TRBJ2-7	TGCGCCAGCAGTGAGTTGGGGAGCTCCTACGAGCAGTACTTC	CASSELGSSYEQYF
TRBD1	NA	TRBV9	TRBJ2-5	TGTGCCAGCAGCGGAGCCGGGACAGAAAAAGAGACCCAGTACTTC	CASSGAGTEKETQYF
TRBD1	NA	TRBV27	TRBJ2-5	TGTGCCAGCAGTTTCTACCCCGACAGGGGAACCCAAGAGACCCAGTACTTC	CASSFYPDRGTQETQYF
NA	NA	TRBV5-4	TRBJ1-1	TGTGCCAGCAGCCCGTCAACAAACACTGAAGCTTTCTTT	CASSPSTNTEAFF
TRBD2	NA	TRBV2	TRBJ2-3	TGTGCCAGCAGTGACCGACTAGCGGCCACAGATACGCAGTATTTT	CASSDRLAATDTQYF
NA	NA	TRBV7-6	TRBJ1-3	TGTGCCAGCAGCCTCCGCCTGGGGGCGGGAAACACCATATATTTT	CASSLRLGAGNTIYF
TRBD1	NA	TRBV28	TRBJ1-2	TGTGCTAGCAGGGAGGGGGCGCAGCCTGGCTACACCTTC	CASREGAQPGYTF
NA	NA	TRBV6-5	TRBJ1-5	TGTGCCAGCAGCTACCGAGCAGGGGTCAATCAGCCCCAGCATTTT	CASSYRAGVNQPQHF
NA	few	TRBV3-1/TRBV3-2	TRBJ2-7	TGTGCCAGCAGCCCCGGGACAACCTACGAGCAGTACTTC	CASSPGTTYEQYF
TRBD2	few	TRBV6-5	TRBJ2-5	TGTGCCAGCAGACTAGCGGGGGGGGGAAAAGAGACCCAGTACTTC	CASRLAGGGKETQYF
TRBD2	NA	TRBV28	TRBJ2-1	TGTGCCAGCAGTGAAGAGCGGGATCGGAACACGGGTGAGCAGTTCTTC	CASSEERDRNTGEQFF
TRBD2	NA	TRBV3-1/TRBV3-2	TRBJ2-3	TGTGCCAGCAGCCAAGACTATTATTCTAGCGGGGGGACGACAGATACGCAGTATTTT	CASSQDYYSSGGTTDTQYF
NA	NA	TRBV6-1	TRBJ2-1	TGTGCCAGCAGTGAGAGTGGGGGGTCCAGTGAGCAGTTCTTC	CASSESGGSSEQFF
NA	NA	TRBV18	TRBJ1-4	TGTGCCAGCTCACCTAGGTCGACAGGAGGCGAAAAACTGTTTTTT	CASSPRSTGGEKLFF
TRBD2	NA	TRBV3-1/TRBV3-2	TRBJ2-1	TGTGCCAGCAGCCAAGGGTCGCGACTAGCGATCAATGAGCAGTTCTTC	CASSQGSRLAINEQFF
NA	once	TRBV11-2	TRBJ1-1	TGTGCCAGCAGCCCCGGGGGGGGCACTGAAGCTTTCTTT	CASSPGGGTEAFF
NA	NA	TRBV3-1/TRBV3-2	TRBJ2-7	TGTGCCAGCAGCCAAGGAAGCGGCTACGAGCAGTACTTC	CASSQGSGYEQYF